The clone carrying this T cell receptor (beta chain) was detected only a few times. No antigen is known for it. This sample is part of a study of T cells after yellow fever vaccination. The 5'RACE template-switching step produced TCR cDNA and added a universal primer site and UMIs. TCRdb processed the 5' RACE reads anew with MiXCR; each CDR3 protein has one entry. The data show fewer than 400,000 distinct CDR3 sequences, about 10% seen once. Study-wide results and limits: The booster saw the reappearance of most primary-vaccination clones (roughly 97% CD4, 88% CD8).

This CDR3 has 12 amino acids. Germline loops: CDR1 SGHRS, CDR2 YFSETQ. Trimming removed 0 bases from V and 9 bases from J, with 10 bases in between. The sequence came from a man between 18 and 29 years old who received the YFV17D yellow fever vaccine. The sample consisted of CD4+ T cells sorted from PBMCs, taken 45 days after the yellow fever booster vaccination. This chain connects TRBV5-1 to TRBJ2-7; D is uncertain. The CDR3 region is CASSLEFGLQYF. The CDR3 coding sequence is TGCGCCAGCAGCTTGGAATTCGGGTTGCAGTACTTC.